This is a list of T cell receptor beta chains from one sample in a study of blood T cell repertoires in COVID-19. Here immunoSEQ multiplex PCR was the method, and the copy in TCRdb shows in-frame clones only, minus some. The sample yields under 300,000 clones, around 90% seen once. The sample was peripheral blood. Receptor source: a man under 40 with COVID-19, enrolled during active disease. CDR3s include the opening cysteine and the closing phenylalanine or tryptophan. The order of the fields is D gene, V gene, CDR3 length, clone size, J gene, CDR3 protein, CDR3 DNA. The D gene is left open where the match is weak. For some rows the clone size is stated as once, few or many, or as a class when expanded; others skip it.

>.|TRBV6-6|13|.|TRBJ2-2
CASSYREIGELFF
TGTGCCAGCAGTTACAGGGAGATCGGGGAGCTGTTTTTT
>TRBD1|TRBV2|13|.|TRBJ1-4
CASHPTGVEKLFF
TGTGCCAGCCACCCCACAGGGGTCGAAAAACTGTTTTTT
>.|TRBV5-1|16|.|TRBJ1-4
CASSLTGRGTNEKLFF
TGCGCCAGCAGCTTGACAGGGAGGGGAACTAATGAAAAACTGTTTTTT
>TRBD2|TRBV11-2|15|.|TRBJ2-7
CASSLVLAGAYEQYF
TGTGCCAGCAGCTTAGTCCTAGCGGGAGCCTACGAGCAGTACTTC
>.|TRBV4-1|14|.|TRBJ1-4
CATRLEITNEKLFF
TGCGCCACCCGTTTAGAGATAACTAATGAAAAACTGTTTTTT
>.|TRBV29-1|14|.|TRBJ1-5
CSVAEGNGNQPQHF
TGCAGCGTTGCCGAGGGAAATGGCAATCAGCCCCAGCATTTT
>.|TRBV11-3|15|.|TRBJ1-2
CASSKGQPSNYGYTF
TGTGCCAGCAGCAAAGGACAGCCAAGCAACTATGGCTACACCTTC
>TRBD1|TRBV27|15|.|TRBJ2-7
CASSFQGQGTYEQYF
TGTGCCAGCAGTTTCCAGGGACAGGGCACCTACGAGCAGTACTTC
>TRBD1|TRBV10-3|13|.|TRBJ1-1
CAISSTGGTEAFF
TGTGCCATCAGCAGCACAGGGGGCACTGAAGCTTTCTTT
>.|TRBV7-3|13|.|TRBJ1-2
CASSLTAGYGYTF
TGTGCCAGCAGCTTAACTGCGGGCTATGGCTACACCTTC
>.|TRBV28|14|.|TRBJ1-2
CASSLHPAGQGYTF
TGTGCCAGCAGTTTACACCCCGCGGGTCAGGGCTACACCTTC
>.|TRBV6-5|13|.|TRBJ1-2
CASSIDSLYGYTF
TGTGCCAGCAGTATCGACAGCCTTTATGGCTACACCTTC
>TRBD2|TRBV6-1|16|.|TRBJ2-3
CASSAASGLSTDTQYF
TGTGCCAGCAGTGCAGCTAGCGGACTTAGCACAGATACGCAGTATTTT
>TRBD1|TRBV7-9|15|.|TRBJ1-2
CASSPLPTGGDGYTF
TGTGCCAGCAGCCCACTCCCCACAGGGGGGGATGGCTACACCTTC
>TRBD2|TRBV11-2|15|.|TRBJ2-2
CASSPGLAGAGELFF
TGTGCCAGCAGCCCCGGACTAGCGGGGGCTGGGGAGCTGTTTTTT
>.|TRBV12-3/TRBV12-4|13|.|TRBJ2-3
CASSIEFSDTQYF
TGTGCCAGCAGTATCGAGTTCTCAGATACGCAGTATTTT
>.|TRBV27|15|.|TRBJ1-2
CASSLYSIGNYGYTF
TGTGCCAGCAGTTTATATAGTATCGGGAACTATGGCTACACCTTC
>.|TRBV5-1|14|few|TRBJ1-2
CASSTLTGNYGYTF
TGCGCCAGCAGCACGTTAACAGGGAACTATGGCTACACCTTC
>TRBD2|TRBV10-2|16|.|TRBJ2-3
CASSDGQRGATDTQYF
TGCGCCAGCAGTGACGGGCAGCGGGGGGCCACAGATACGCAGTATTTT
>.|TRBV6-5|16|.|TRBJ1-2
CASSYLSGPGLHGYTF
TGTGCCAGCAGTTATCTTTCGGGTCCGGGGTTGCATGGCTACACCTTC
>.|TRBV3-1/TRBV3-2|12|.|TRBJ2-5
CASSQGSGTQYF
TGTGCCAGCAGCCAAGGCTCAGGGACCCAGTACTTC
>TRBD2|TRBV4-2|15|few|TRBJ2-7
CASSQVAGSSYEQYF
TGTGCCAGCAGCCAAGTAGCGGGGAGCTCCTACGAGCAGTACTTC